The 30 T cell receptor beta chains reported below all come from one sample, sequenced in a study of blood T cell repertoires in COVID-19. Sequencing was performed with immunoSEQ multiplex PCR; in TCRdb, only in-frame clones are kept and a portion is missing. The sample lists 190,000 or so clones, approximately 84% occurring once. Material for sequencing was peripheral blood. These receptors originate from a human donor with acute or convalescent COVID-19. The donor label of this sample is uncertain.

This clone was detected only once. The CDR3 DNA reads TGTGCCAGCAGCTTGACACAGAACACTGAAGCTTTCTTT. Protein product: CASSLTQNTEAFF. The genes are TRBV6-6 and TRBJ1-1; no clear D gene. Germline lookup yields CDR1 MNHNY and CDR2 SVGAGI (reference sequence). The CDR3 sequence is 13 residues long. Trimming cost V 6 bases and J 1 base, with 9 bases left between them.

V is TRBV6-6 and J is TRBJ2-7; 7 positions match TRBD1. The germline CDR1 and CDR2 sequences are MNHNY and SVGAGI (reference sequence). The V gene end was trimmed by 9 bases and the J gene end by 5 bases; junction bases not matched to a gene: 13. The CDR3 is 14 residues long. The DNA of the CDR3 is TGTGCCAGTCACCCCGGGTACAGGGGCCACGAGCAGTACTTC. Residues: CASHPGYRGHEQYF.

CDR3 loop: CASSPDRENTEAFF. The CDR3, as DNA: TGCGCCAGCAGCCCAGACCGGGAGAACACTGAAGCTTTCTTT. The rearrangement joins TRBV5-1 to TRBJ1-1; D remains unclear. The V end lost 4 bases, the J end lost 1 base, and 11 bases lay between the germline ends. Germline loops: CDR1 SGHRS, CDR2 YFSETQ. The CDR3 has 14 residues.

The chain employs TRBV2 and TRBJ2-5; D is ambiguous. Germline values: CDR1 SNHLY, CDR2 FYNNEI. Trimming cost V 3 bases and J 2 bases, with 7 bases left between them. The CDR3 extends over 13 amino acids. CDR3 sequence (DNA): TGTGCCAGCAGTGACCCCAATCAAGAGACCCAGTACTTC. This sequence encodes CASSDPNQETQYF.

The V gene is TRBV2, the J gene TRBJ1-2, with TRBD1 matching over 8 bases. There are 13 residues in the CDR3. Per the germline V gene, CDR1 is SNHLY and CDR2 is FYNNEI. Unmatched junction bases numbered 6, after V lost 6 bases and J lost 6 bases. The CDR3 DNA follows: TGTGCCAGCAGACAGACAGGGGCAGATGGCTACACCTTC. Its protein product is CASRQTGADGYTF.

CDR3 protein: CASSATGTSGSPEFF. The CDR3 DNA is TGCGCCAGCAGCGCCACCGGGACTAGCGGGAGTCCGGAGTTCTTC. V is TRBV5-1 and J is TRBJ2-1; TRBD2 matches 14 bases. The CDR3 length is 15 residues. The V gene end was trimmed by 4 bases and the J gene end by 14 bases; junction bases not matched to a gene: 11. The germline V gene encodes CDR1 SGHRS and CDR2 YFSETQ.

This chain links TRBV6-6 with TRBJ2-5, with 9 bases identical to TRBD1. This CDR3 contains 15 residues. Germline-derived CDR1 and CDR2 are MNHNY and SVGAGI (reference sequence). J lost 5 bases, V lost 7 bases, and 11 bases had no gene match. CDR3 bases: TGTGCCAGCAACCCGCCGGGACAGGGATTGGAGACCCAGTACTTC. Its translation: CASNPPGQGLETQYF.

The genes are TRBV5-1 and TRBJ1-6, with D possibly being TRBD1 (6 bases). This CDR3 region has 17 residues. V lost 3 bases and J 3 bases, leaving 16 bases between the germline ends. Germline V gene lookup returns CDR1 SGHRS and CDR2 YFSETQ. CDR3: CASSSSQQGNYNSPLHF. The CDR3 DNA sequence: TGCGCCAGCAGCTCATCCCAACAGGGAAACTATAATTCACCCCTCCACTTT.

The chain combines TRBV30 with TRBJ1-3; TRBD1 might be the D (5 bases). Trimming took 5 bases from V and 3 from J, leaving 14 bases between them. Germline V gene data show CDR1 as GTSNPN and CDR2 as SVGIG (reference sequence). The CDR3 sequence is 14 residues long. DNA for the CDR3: TGTGCCTGGGGAGAGGGGAAAGGTGGAAACACCATATATTTT. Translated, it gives CAWGEGKGGNTIYF.

In DNA form, the CDR3 reads TGCAGCGCCGGACAGGGGTCCGGTGAGCAGTTCTTC. Translation: CSAGQGSGEQFF. The chain is built from TRBV29-1 and TRBJ2-1, with TRBD1 identical over 9 bases. CDR1 and CDR2 (germline): SQVTM, ANQGSEA. The CDR3 has 12 amino acids. J was trimmed by 9 bases and V by 7 bases; bases with no gene match: 7.

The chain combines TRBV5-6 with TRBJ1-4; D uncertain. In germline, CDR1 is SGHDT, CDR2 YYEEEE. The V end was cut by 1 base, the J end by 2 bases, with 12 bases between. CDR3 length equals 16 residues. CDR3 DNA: TGTGCCAGCAGCTTGTTTTCGGGGTTCACTAATGAAAAACTGTTTTTT. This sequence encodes CASSLFSGFTNEKLFF.

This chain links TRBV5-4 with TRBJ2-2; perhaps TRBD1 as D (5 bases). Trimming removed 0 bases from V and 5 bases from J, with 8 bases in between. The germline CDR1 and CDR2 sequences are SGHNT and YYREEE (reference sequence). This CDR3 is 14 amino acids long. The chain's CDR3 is CASSLDRLTGELFF. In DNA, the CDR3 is TGTGCCAGCAGCTTGGACAGGCTGACCGGGGAGCTGTTTTTT.

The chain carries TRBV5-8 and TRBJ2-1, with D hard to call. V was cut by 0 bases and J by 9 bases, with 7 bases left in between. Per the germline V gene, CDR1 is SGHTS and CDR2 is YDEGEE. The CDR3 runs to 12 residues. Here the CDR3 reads CASSLANGEQFF. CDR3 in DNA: TGTGCCAGCAGCTTGGCTAACGGTGAGCAGTTCTTC.

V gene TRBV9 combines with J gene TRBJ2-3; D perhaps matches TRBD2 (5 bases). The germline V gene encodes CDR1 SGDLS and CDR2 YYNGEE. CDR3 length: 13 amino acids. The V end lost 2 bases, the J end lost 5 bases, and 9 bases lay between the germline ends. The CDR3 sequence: CASSVDWQDTQYF. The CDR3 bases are TGTGCCAGCAGCGTGGACTGGCAAGATACGCAGTATTTT.

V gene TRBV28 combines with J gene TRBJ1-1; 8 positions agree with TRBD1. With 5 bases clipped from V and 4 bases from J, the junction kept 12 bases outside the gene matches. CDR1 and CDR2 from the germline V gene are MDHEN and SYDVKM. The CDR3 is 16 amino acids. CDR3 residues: CASSPISRGRRTEAFF. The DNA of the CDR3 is TGTGCCAGCAGTCCAATATCCAGGGGGCGCCGCACTGAAGCTTTCTTT.

The chain's CDR3 is CASSLNRVSNEQFF. The CDR3 DNA sequence: TGTGCCAGCTCACTCAACAGGGTTTCTAATGAGCAGTTCTTC. This chain links TRBV18 with TRBJ2-1; D is possibly TRBD1 (6 bases). Trimming took off 4 bases at V and 7 bases at J, with 14 bases between the two ends. Germline CDR1 and CDR2: KGHSH and LQKENI. The CDR3 has 14 amino acids.

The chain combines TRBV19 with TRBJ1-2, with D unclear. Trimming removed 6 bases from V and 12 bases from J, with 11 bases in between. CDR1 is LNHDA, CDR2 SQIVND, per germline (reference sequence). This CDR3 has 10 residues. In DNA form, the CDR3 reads TGTGCCAGTAGCCACCAAGCGGACACCTTC. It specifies CASSHQADTF.

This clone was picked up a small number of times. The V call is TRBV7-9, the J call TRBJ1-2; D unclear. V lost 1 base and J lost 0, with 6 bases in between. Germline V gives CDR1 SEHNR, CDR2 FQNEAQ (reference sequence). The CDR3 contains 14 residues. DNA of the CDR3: TGTGCCAGCAGCTTAGGGCAGTCTAACTATGGCTACACCTTC. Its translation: CASSLGQSNYGYTF.

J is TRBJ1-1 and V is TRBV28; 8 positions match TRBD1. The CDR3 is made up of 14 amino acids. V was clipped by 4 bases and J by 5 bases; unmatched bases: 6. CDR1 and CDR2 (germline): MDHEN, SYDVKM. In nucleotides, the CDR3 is TGTGCCAGCAGTTCACAGGGGGTTCAAACTGAAGCTTTCTTT. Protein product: CASSSQGVQTEAFF.

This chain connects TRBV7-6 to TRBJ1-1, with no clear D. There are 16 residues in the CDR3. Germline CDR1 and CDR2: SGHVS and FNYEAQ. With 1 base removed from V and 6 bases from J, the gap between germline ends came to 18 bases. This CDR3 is CASSLDTQVPSAEAFF. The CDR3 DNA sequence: TGTGCCAGCAGCTTAGACACCCAAGTCCCAAGCGCTGAAGCTTTCTTT.

The CDR3 loop reads CASSPLSTGSGNTIYF. As DNA, the CDR3 is TGTGCCAGCTCACCACTCTCGACAGGCTCTGGAAACACCATATATTTT. V usage is TRBV18 and J usage is TRBJ1-3; D perhaps matches TRBD1 (6 bases). This CDR3 contains 16 residues. Looked up from germline, CDR1 is KGHSH and CDR2 is LQKENI. Trimming took 1 base from V and 0 from J, leaving 10 bases between them.

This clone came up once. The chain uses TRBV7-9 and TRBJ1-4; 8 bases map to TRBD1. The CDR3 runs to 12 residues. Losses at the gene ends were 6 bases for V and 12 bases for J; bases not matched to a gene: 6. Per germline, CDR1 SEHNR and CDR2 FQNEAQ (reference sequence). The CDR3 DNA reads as TGTGCCAGCAGACTAGACAGGGGTGAACTGTTTTTT. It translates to CASRLDRGELFF.

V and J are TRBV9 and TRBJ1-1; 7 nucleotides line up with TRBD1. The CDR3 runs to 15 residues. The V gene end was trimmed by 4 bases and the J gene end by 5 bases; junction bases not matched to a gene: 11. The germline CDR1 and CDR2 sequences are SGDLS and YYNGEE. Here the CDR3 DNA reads TGTGCCAGCAGCCACCGGGAGGGGGCTTGGACTGAAGCTTTCTTT. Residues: CASSHREGAWTEAFF.

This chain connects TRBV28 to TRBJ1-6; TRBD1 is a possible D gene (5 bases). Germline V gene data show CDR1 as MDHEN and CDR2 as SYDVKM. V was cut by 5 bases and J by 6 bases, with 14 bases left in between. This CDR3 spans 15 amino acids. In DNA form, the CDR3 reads TGTGCCAGCAGTCCACGGGGGACCGGTAATTCACCCCTCCACTTT. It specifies CASSPRGTGNSPLHF.

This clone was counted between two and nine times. CDR3 region: CASSVSGTVFEAFF. The CDR3 DNA sequence: TGTGCCAGCAGCGTATCCGGGACAGTGTTTGAAGCTTTCTTT. The rearrangement links TRBV5-4 to TRBJ1-1; 7 bases are a match to TRBD1. The ends lost 4 bases at V and 7 bases at J; junction bases unmatched: 10. The germline V gene has CDR1 SGHNT and CDR2 YYREEE (reference sequence). The CDR3 contains 14 residues.

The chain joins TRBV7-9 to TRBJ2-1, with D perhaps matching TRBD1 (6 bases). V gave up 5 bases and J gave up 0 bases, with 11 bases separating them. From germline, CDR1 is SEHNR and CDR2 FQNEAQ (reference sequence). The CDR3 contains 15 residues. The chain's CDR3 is CASSGDKSSYNEQFF. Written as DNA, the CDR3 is TGTGCCAGCAGCGGGGACAAAAGCTCCTACAATGAGCAGTTCTTC.

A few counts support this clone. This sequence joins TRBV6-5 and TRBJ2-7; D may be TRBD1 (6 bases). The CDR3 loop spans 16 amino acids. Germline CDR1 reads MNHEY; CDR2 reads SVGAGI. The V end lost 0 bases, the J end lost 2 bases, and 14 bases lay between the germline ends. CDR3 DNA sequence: TGTGCCAGCAGTTACTCGAGTAGGGGGACCACCTACGAGCAGTACTTC. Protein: CASSYSSRGTTYEQYF.

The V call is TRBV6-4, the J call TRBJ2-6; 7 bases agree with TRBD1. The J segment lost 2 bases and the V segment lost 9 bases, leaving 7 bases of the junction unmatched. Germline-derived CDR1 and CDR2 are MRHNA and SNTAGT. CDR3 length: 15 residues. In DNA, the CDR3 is TGTGCCAGTAGGGACAGTAGTGCTGGGGCCAACGTCCTGACTTTC. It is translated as CASRDSSAGANVLTF.

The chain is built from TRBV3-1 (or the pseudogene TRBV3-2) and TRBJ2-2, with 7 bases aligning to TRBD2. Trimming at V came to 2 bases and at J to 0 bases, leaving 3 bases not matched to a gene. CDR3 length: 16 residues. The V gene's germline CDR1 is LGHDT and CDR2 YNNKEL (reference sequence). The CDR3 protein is CASSQLSGSNTGELFF. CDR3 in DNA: TGTGCCAGCAGCCAACTTAGCGGGTCGAACACCGGGGAGCTGTTTTTT.

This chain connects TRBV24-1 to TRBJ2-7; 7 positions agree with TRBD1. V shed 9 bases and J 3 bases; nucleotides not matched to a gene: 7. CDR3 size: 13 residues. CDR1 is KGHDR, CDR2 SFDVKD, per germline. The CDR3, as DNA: TGTGCCACCTCGGCAGGGGGTTTCTACGAGCAGTACTTC. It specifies CATSAGGFYEQYF.